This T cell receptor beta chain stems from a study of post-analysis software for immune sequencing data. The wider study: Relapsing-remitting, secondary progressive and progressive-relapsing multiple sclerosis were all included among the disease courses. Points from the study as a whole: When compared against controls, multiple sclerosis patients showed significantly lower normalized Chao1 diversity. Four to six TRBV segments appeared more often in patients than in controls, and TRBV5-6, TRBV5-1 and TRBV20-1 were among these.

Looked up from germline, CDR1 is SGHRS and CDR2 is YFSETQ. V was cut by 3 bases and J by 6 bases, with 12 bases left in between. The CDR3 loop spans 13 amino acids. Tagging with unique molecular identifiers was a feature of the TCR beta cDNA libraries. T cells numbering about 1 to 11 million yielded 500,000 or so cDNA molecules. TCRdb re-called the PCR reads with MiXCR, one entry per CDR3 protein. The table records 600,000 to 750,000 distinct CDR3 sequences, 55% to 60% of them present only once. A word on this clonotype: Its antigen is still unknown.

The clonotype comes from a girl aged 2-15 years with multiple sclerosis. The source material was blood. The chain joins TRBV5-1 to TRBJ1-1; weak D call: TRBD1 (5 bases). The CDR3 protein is CASSSSGGAEAFF. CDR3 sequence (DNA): TGCGCCAGCAGCTCCAGTGGGGGAGCTGAAGCTTTCTTT.